The 4 T cell receptor beta chains below all came from one sample that was sequenced in a study of T cells after yellow fever vaccination. TCRdb itself ran the 5' RACE reads through MiXCR, one entry per CDR3 protein. The sample consists of around 500,000 distinct CDR3 sequences, 21% of them appearing once. The material was PBMCs, obtained around 3 weeks after the first yellow fever vaccination. The source is a young man who received the YFV17D yellow fever vaccine.

Note on this clonotype: A much larger clone differs from this one at a single base, so this may be a read error. The rearrangement uses TRBV7-9 and TRBJ1-2; D remains ambiguous. This CDR3 comprises 12 residues. V lost 4 bases, J lost 10 bases, and 13 bases lay in between. CDR1 and CDR2 (germline): SEHNR, FQNEAQ (reference sequence). The chain's CDR3 is CASSSTDLAYTF. The CDR3 DNA sequence: TGTGCCAGCAGCTCTACGGACCTTGCCTACACCTTC. The full variable domain, its missing parts supplied by reference TRBV7-9 and TRBJ1-2, is DTGVSQNPRHKITKRGQNVTFRCDPISEHNRLYWYRQTLGQGPEFLTYFQNEAQLEKSRLLSDRFSAERPKGSFSTLEIQRTEQGDSAMYLCASSSTDLAYTFGSGTRLTVV.

The rearrangement joins TRBV24-1 to TRBJ2-3; D unresolved. The germline V and J ends were trimmed by 5 bases and 0 bases, with 5 bases remaining between them. CDR1 KGHDR and CDR2 SFDVKD come from the germline V gene. The CDR3 is made up of 13 amino acids. CDR3 nucleotides: TGTGCCACCAGTGCTGGAAGCACAGATACGCAGTATTTT. Protein: CATSAGSTDTQYF.

The chain is built from TRBV20-1 and TRBJ1-4; D unclear. The V and J ends lost 5 bases and 7 bases respectively, with 20 bases between them. Germline CDR1 DFQATT, CDR2 SNEGSKA (reference sequence). This CDR3 comprises 15 residues. CDR3 amino acids: CSAGEDGRVGEKLFF. The CDR3 DNA reads as TGCAGTGCTGGGGAGGACGGCCGTGTGGGTGAAAAACTGTTTTTT.

V is TRBV3-1 and J is TRBJ2-3, with D perhaps TRBD2 (7 bases). CDR3 size: 15 residues. The V gene lost 10 bases and the J gene lost 7 bases, with 24 bases spanning the gap. Looked up from germline, CDR1 is LGHDT and CDR2 is YNNKEL (reference sequence). CDR3 in amino acids: CATCQGVSGGNTQYF. The CDR3 nucleotides are TGTGCCACCTGCCAAGGGGTTTCGGGGGGCAATACGCAGTATTTT.